This T cell receptor (beta chain) was recovered during a study of blood T cell repertoires in COVID-19. Background on the study: Specimens from acute and convalescent COVID-19 originated in the United States, Italy and Spain. T cells, B-cell-depleted T cells, or PBMCs provided the cDNA or gDNA that served as material.

The protocol was immunoSEQ multiplex PCR, while the TCRdb copy is restricted to in-frame clones and leaves out a portion. The sample holds 80,000 or so clones; roughly four fifths are singletons and the top ten take 7.4%. CDR3 length: 15 residues. J gave up 6 bases and V 4 bases, and 9 bases lay outside the gene matches. Looked up from germline, CDR1 is SGHVS and CDR2 is FQNEAQ. Material for sequencing was peripheral blood. The receptor was isolated from a human donor in a cohort sampled during active COVID-19. The rearrangement uses TRBV7-8 and TRBJ2-7, with 10 bases fitting TRBD1. The CDR3 nucleotides read TGTGCCAGCAGCTCTAAGGGGACAGGGGTTAGCGAGCAGTACTTC. Translated, it gives CASSSKGTGVSEQYF.